This TCR beta chain was sequenced for a study of T cells after yellow fever vaccination. Germline V gene data show CDR1 as MNHEY and CDR2 as SVGEGT. This CDR3 region has 13 residues. Trimming cost V 2 bases and J 4 bases, with 9 bases left between them. UMIs were added to TCR cDNA along with a universal primer site when it was made by 5'RACE template switching. A single record per CDR3 protein comes from TCRdb applying MiXCR to the 5' RACE reads. The table shows under 500,000 distinct CDR3 sequences, with roughly 20% occurring only once. This clonotype was recorded a few times. Its antigen is undetermined. Notes on the study in general: Most clones from primary vaccination resurfaced after the booster (approximately 96% CD4, more than 75% CD8).

The TCR comes from a man aged 18 to 35 who received the YFV17D yellow fever vaccine. Sequencing used PBMCs, obtained before the yellow fever booster vaccination. The J gene is TRBJ2-7, the V gene TRBV6-2 or TRBV6-3, with D perhaps assigned TRBD1 or TRBD2 (6 bases each). CDR3 loop: CASSYLGGYEQYF. The CDR3 coding sequence is TGTGCCAGCAGTTACCTAGGGGGGTACGAGCAGTACTTC.